Below, 30 T cell receptor beta chains from the same sample are listed, as sequenced in a study of cytomegalovirus exposure and HLA in healthy donors. Primers included in the PCR were 60 Vbeta and 13 Jbeta primers. Clones were sequenced by immunoSEQ multiplex PCR, and TCRdb holds only the in-frame ones, with some missing. The sample includes fewer than 250,000 clones, approximately 80% of them seen just once. Source material: PBMCs. The source is a middle-aged man in good health and CMV-seropositive.

The chain recombines TRBV2 with TRBJ2-2; the match to TRBD2 covers 14 bases. The length of the CDR3 is 15 residues. The ends lost 4 bases at V and 8 bases at J; junction bases unmatched: 3. The germline V gene encodes CDR1 SNHLY and CDR2 FYNNEI. The CDR3 reads CASSAGLAGVGELFF. CDR3 DNA: TGTGCCAGCAGTGCGGGACTAGCGGGAGTAGGGGAGCTGTTTTTT.

The chain carries TRBV29-1 and TRBJ2-7; 7 bases agree with TRBD2. The CDR3 covers 13 residues. Trimming took 4 bases from V and 0 from J; bases not matched to a gene: 3. Germline-derived CDR1 and CDR2 are SQVTM and ANQGSEA. CDR3 sequence: CSVGGGDSYEQYF. In DNA, the CDR3 is TGCAGCGTTGGGGGAGGGGACTCCTACGAGCAGTACTTC.

V and J are TRBV6-1 and TRBJ2-2; D possibly corresponds to TRBD2 (5 bases). Between the trimmed V and J ends, which lost 5 bases and 7 bases, there was a span of 14 bases. The CDR3 runs to 14 residues. Germline V lookup: CDR1 MNHNS, CDR2 SASEGT. CDR3 loop: CASSYSRDGGELFF. CDR3 nucleotides: TGTGCCAGCAGTTATTCGAGGGATGGCGGGGAGCTGTTTTTT.

V is TRBV5-5 and J is TRBJ2-7, with TRBD1 as a possible D gene (7 bases). The germline V gene encodes CDR1 SGHKS and CDR2 YYEKEE (reference sequence). The CDR3 contains 14 residues. The germline V and J ends were trimmed by 4 bases and 3 bases, with 14 bases remaining between them. This chain's CDR3 is CASSPSGGSYEQYF. CDR3 DNA: TGTGCCAGCAGCCCGTCAGGGGGGAGCTACGAGCAGTACTTC.

This clone was picked up a small number of times. The identical CDR3 is also encoded by other nucleotide sequences in the sample. The gene calls are TRBV5-1 and TRBJ2-5; 7 nucleotides match TRBD1. With 0 bases clipped from V and 3 bases from J, the junction kept 2 bases outside the gene matches. CDR3 length: 14 residues. Germline CDR1 and CDR2: SGHRS and YFSETQ. The CDR3 bases are TGCGCCAGCAGCTTGGTAGGGGGCGAAGAGACCCAGTACTTC. It encodes CASSLVGGEETQYF.

The chain has TRBV6-5 and TRBJ1-4; 7 positions match TRBD1. The V gene's germline CDR1 is MNHEY and CDR2 SVGAGI. There are 15 residues in the CDR3. V shed 0 bases, J shed 6 bases, and the junction held 4 bases outside the gene matches. CDR3 loop: CASSYSPDRDEKLFF. In nucleotides, the CDR3 is TGTGCCAGCAGTTACTCGCCCGACAGGGATGAAAAACTGTTTTTT.

This chain connects TRBV10-3 to TRBJ2-5, with TRBD1 matching over 10 bases. This CDR3 comprises 15 residues. Trimming at V came to 6 bases and at J to 4 bases, leaving 8 bases not matched to a gene. Per the germline V gene, CDR1 is ENHRY and CDR2 is SYGVKD. This chain's CDR3 is CAIREEGTGVETQYF. CDR3 nucleotide sequence: TGTGCCATCAGGGAAGAGGGGACAGGGGTAGAGACCCAGTACTTC.

This clone was seen more than once but under ten times. The V call is TRBV21-1, the J call TRBJ2-7; the tabulated D call, TRBD1, remains unverified against the DNA. TRBV21-1 is annotated as a pseudogene. The CDR3 is made up of 14 amino acids. The CDR3 is CASTSPGQGYEQYF. CDR3 sequence (DNA): TGTGCCAGCACCTCCCCGGGACAGGGCTACGAGCAGTACTTC.

The chain employs TRBV4-3 and TRBJ2-7; 7 positions match TRBD1. Germline assignment: CDR1 LGHNA and CDR2 YSLEER. The CDR3 has 16 amino acids. J gave up 0 bases and V 0 bases, and 5 bases lay outside the gene matches. The CDR3 nucleotides are TGCGCCAGCAGCCAAGAGGCGAGGACAGGCTCCTACGAGCAGTACTTC. As protein: CASSQEARTGSYEQYF.

The genes are TRBV28 and TRBJ1-1; 8 positions agree with TRBD1. V was pared by 2 bases and J by 2 bases, with 4 bases of the junction left unmatched. The CDR3 runs to 15 residues. Germline V gene data show CDR1 as MDHEN and CDR2 as SYDVKM. The CDR3 is CASSLAGQGNTEAFF. CDR3 bases: TGTGCCAGCAGTTTAGCTGGACAGGGCAACACTGAAGCTTTCTTT.

This chain uses TRBV10-3 with TRBJ2-3; TRBD1 matches 9 bases. CDR1 and CDR2 from the germline V gene are ENHRY and SYGVKD. This CDR3 comprises 12 residues. Trimming took 6 bases from V and 5 from J; bases not matched to a gene: 0. CDR3: CAIRDRGDTQYF. For the CDR3, the DNA is TGTGCCATCAGGGACAGGGGAGATACGCAGTATTTT.

The rearrangement links TRBV2 to TRBJ1-5; TRBD1 might be the D (5 bases). CDR1 is SNHLY and CDR2 is FYNNEI in the germline V gene. V gave up 4 bases and J gave up 3 bases, with 16 bases separating them. This CDR3 comprises 16 residues. As DNA, the CDR3 is TGTGCCAGCAGTGGCCCGGGCACAGGTCACAATCAGCCCCAGCATTTT. It yields the protein CASSGPGTGHNQPQHF. The full variable domain, completed using reference TRBV2 and TRBJ1-5, is EPEVTQTPSHQVTQMGQEVILRCVPISNHLYFYWYRQILGQKVEFLVSFYNNEISEKSEIFDDQFSVERPDGSNFTLKIRSTKLEDSAMYFCASSGPGTGHNQPQHFGDGTRLSIL.

A single count supports this clone. The rearrangement uses TRBV27 and TRBJ2-6, with 8 bases identical to TRBD1. The CDR3 extends over 16 amino acids. CDR1 and CDR2 (germline): MNHEY, SMNVEV (reference sequence). The J segment lost 1 base and the V segment lost 6 bases, leaving 5 bases of the junction unmatched. CDR3 loop: CASSSRQGSGANVLTF. CDR3 bases: TGTGCCAGCAGCTCCAGACAGGGGTCTGGGGCCAACGTCCTGACTTTC.

The V call is TRBV11-3, the J call TRBJ2-3; tentatively, D is TRBD2 (6 bases). Trimming stripped 5 bases from V and 2 bases from J, with 17 bases between. The CDR3 consists of 16 residues. The germline gives CDR1 SGHNT, CDR2 YENEEA. CDR3 sequence (DNA): TGTGCCAGCAGCGGTCCTCTAGCGTGGAACACAGATACGCAGTATTTT. This gives the protein CASSGPLAWNTDTQYF.

V and J are TRBV7-2 and TRBJ2-5, with TRBD2 matching over 8 bases. J lost 5 bases, V lost 5 bases, and 4 bases had no gene match. Germline loops: CDR1 SGHTA, CDR2 FQGNSA. The CDR3 runs to 13 residues. The CDR3 sequence: CASSPAGGETQYF. CDR3 in DNA: TGTGCCAGCAGCCCTGCGGGGGGTGAGACCCAGTACTTC. The entire variable domain, with the rest obtained from reference TRBV7-2 and TRBJ2-5, is as follows: GAGVSQSPSNKVTEKGKDVELRCDPISGHTALYWYRQSLGQGLEFLIYFQGNSAPDKSGLPSDRFSAERTGGSVSTLTIQRTQQEDSAVYLCASSPAGGETQYFGPGTRLLVL.

As for this clone: The junction departs from the called germline gene at one end, perhaps through a read error. Other nucleotide sequences from this sample produce the same CDR3. The V call is TRBV4-1, the J call TRBJ1-6; no definite D call. CDR1 is MGHRA, CDR2 YSYEKL, per germline. The CDR3 runs to 13 residues. This chain's CDR3 is CASTETTNSPLHF. CDR3 sequence (DNA): TGTGCCAGCACCGAGACAACGAATTCACCCCTCCACTTT.

V and J are TRBV18 and TRBJ2-3, with D possibly TRBD2 on 5 matching bases. The germline CDR1 and CDR2 sequences are KGHSH and LQKENI. This CDR3 contains 12 residues. Trimming took off 3 bases at V and 11 bases at J, with 12 bases between the two ends. For the CDR3, the DNA is TGTGCCAGCTCACCTGGGATACGGGAGCAGTATTTT. It encodes CASSPGIREQYF.

The chain uses TRBV5-6 and TRBJ2-1; D may be TRBD1 (5 bases). The CDR3 has 15 amino acids. Germline V gives CDR1 SGHDT, CDR2 YYEEEE. The V and J ends lost 4 bases and 0 bases respectively, with 11 bases between them. The chain's CDR3 is CASSRGHNSYNEQFF. CDR3 nucleotide sequence: TGTGCCAGCAGCCGTGGACATAACTCCTACAATGAGCAGTTCTTC.

The chain uses TRBV7-6 and TRBJ2-7, with 8 bases aligning to TRBD2. The CDR3 runs 16 residues. Germline V lookup: CDR1 SGHVS, CDR2 FNYEAQ. The ends lost 5 bases at V and 6 bases at J; junction bases unmatched: 15. The CDR3 DNA reads TGTGCCAGCAGCCTGATCGCCGGGACTAGTATTTCCGAGCAGTACTTC. Translated, it gives CASSLIAGTSISEQYF.

V usage is TRBV11-2 and J usage is TRBJ2-1; 7 bases fit TRBD1. The germline V gene encodes CDR1 SGHAT and CDR2 FQNNGV. This CDR3 region has 14 residues. V was clipped by 5 bases and J by 7 bases; unmatched bases: 8. DNA of the CDR3: TGTGCCAGCAGCCCCGGGACAGTCCGAAATGAGCAGTTCTTC. Its translation: CASSPGTVRNEQFF. Supplemented by reference TRBV11-2 and TRBJ2-1, the full variable domain reads EAGVAQSPRYKIIEKRQSVAFWCNPISGHATLYWYQQILGQGPKLLIQFQNNGVVDDSQLPKDRFSAERLKGVDSTLKIQPAKLEDSAVYLCASSPGTVRNEQFFGPGTRLTVL.

The V call is TRBV5-1, the J call TRBJ2-3; 13 bases match TRBD2. CDR1 and CDR2 from the germline V gene are SGHRS and YFSETQ. V lost 4 bases and J lost 8; bases outside the gene matches: 10. The length of the CDR3 is 16 residues. In nucleotides, the CDR3 is TGCGCCAGCAGCGAAGGGACTAGCGGGATTGGCGGTACGCAGTATTTT. It yields the protein CASSEGTSGIGGTQYF. Complete variable domain (other parts from reference TRBV5-1 and TRBJ2-3): KAGVTQTPRYLIKTRGQQVTLSCSPISGHRSVSWYQQTPGQGLQFLFEYFSETQRNKGNFPGRFSGRQFSNSRSEMNVSTLELGDSALYLCASSEGTSGIGGTQYFGPGTRLTVL.

Written as DNA, the CDR3 is TGTGCCAGCAGCCAAGAGATAGGGGGCAGGTATGGCTACACCTTC. Its protein product is CASSQEIGGRYGYTF. The chain joins TRBV4-2 to TRBJ1-2, with TRBD1 matching over 7 bases. CDR3 size: 15 residues. In germline, CDR1 is LGHNA, CDR2 YNFKEQ. V lost 0 bases to trimming and J lost 5 bases; unmatched junction nucleotides: 6.

This clone was detected only a few times. V is TRBV7-9 and J is TRBJ2-4, with D hard to call. CDR1 is SEHNR, CDR2 FQNEAQ, per germline (reference sequence). The CDR3 covers 16 residues. The V end was cut by 5 bases, the J end by 0 bases, with 14 bases between. CDR3 region: CASSEATALAKNIQYF. CDR3 in DNA: TGTGCCAGCAGCGAAGCTACCGCCCTAGCCAAAAACATTCAGTACTTC.

The CDR3 is CASRSGGGNTEAFF. As DNA, the CDR3 is TGTGCCAGCAGGTCAGGGGGAGGGAACACTGAAGCTTTCTTT. The rearrangement uses TRBV7-3 and TRBJ1-1; the match to TRBD1 covers 7 bases. Germline trimming cut 6 bases from V and 1 base from J; bases unmatched to any gene: 5. The CDR3 consists of 14 residues. Germline V lookup: CDR1 SGHTA, CDR2 FQGTGA.

The chain couples TRBV27 to TRBJ2-2; 12 bases line up with TRBD1. This CDR3 is built from 14 residues. The V and J ends lost 10 bases and 6 bases, in that order; junction bases with no gene match: 6. The germline V gene has CDR1 MNHEY and CDR2 SMNVEV (reference sequence). The CDR3 sequence is CATKGQGASGELFF. For the CDR3, the DNA is TGTGCCACCAAGGGACAGGGGGCGTCCGGGGAGCTGTTTTTT.

This clone appeared once. The rearrangement links TRBV7-2 to TRBJ1-6; D is perhaps TRBD1 (6 bases). In germline, CDR1 is SGHTA, CDR2 FQGNSA. This CDR3 has 14 residues. V lost 4 bases to trimming and J lost 14 bases, with 18 bases between them. The CDR3 loop is CASSSPDRPKSLHF. The DNA for the CDR3 is TGTGCCAGCAGCTCACCAGACAGGCCTAAGTCCCTCCACTTT.

This chain uses TRBV7-9 with TRBJ2-5; weak D call: TRBD2 (5 bases). V gave up 2 bases and J gave up 4 bases, with 11 bases separating them. The CDR3 is made up of 14 amino acids. Looked up from germline, CDR1 is SEHNR and CDR2 is FQNEAQ (reference sequence). The CDR3 spells CASSLLAPGETQYF. The CDR3 DNA is TGTGCCAGCAGCTTACTAGCTCCCGGAGAGACCCAGTACTTC.

This clone has only a few counts. J is TRBJ2-7 and V is TRBV10-3; 8 positions match TRBD2. The germline V gene encodes CDR1 ENHRY and CDR2 SYGVKD. V was pared by 6 bases and J by 5 bases, with 12 bases of the junction left unmatched. CDR3 size: 15 residues. The CDR3 loop is CAISATISGAHEQYF. Written as DNA, the CDR3 is TGTGCCATCAGCGCCACTATTAGCGGGGCCCACGAGCAGTACTTC.

The genes are TRBV15 and TRBJ2-1; D is possibly TRBD2 (6 bases). CDR1 and CDR2 (germline): LNHNV, YYDKDF (reference sequence). V was pared by 1 base and J by 5 bases, with 9 bases between. CDR3 length equals 14 residues. The DNA of the CDR3 is TGTGCCACCAGCAGAGCCCGACTAGACAATGAGCAGTTCTTC. Its translation: CATSRARLDNEQFF.

The rearrangement joins TRBV6-1 to TRBJ2-1, with 8 bases fitting TRBD1. The V gene's germline CDR1 is MNHNS and CDR2 SASEGT. CDR3 length: 13 amino acids. V was clipped by 3 bases and J by 10 bases; unmatched bases: 5. The DNA for the CDR3 is TGTGCCAGCAGTGACCCAGGGGGCTGGGAGCAGTTCTTC. Translating it yields CASSDPGGWEQFF.